This T cell receptor (beta chain) was recovered during a study of patients and donors after allogeneic stem cell transplantation. V dropped 0 bases and J dropped 4 bases, with 6 bases sitting between them. CDR3 length: 14 amino acids. From germline, CDR1 is MGHRA and CDR2 YSYEKL. TCRdb used MiXCR to reprocess the RT-PCR reads, holding one entry per CDR3 protein. The sample lists under 200,000 distinct CDR3 sequences; more than 20% were seen once. This receptor was identified in a human donor who was either an allogeneic HSCT recipient or a stem cell or donor lymphocyte infusion donor (not recorded which). It is not recorded whose cells these are; they may come from a transplant donor. Sequenced sample: blood, either unsorted or a sorted T cell fraction (not recorded which). The chain employs TRBV4-1 and TRBJ1-4; no clear D. The CDR3 DNA follows: TGCGCCAGCAGCCAAGACCGGCTTAATGAAAAACTGTTTTTT. As protein: CASSQDRLNEKLFF.